These 28 T cell receptor beta chains share one sample of origin, sequenced in a study of T cell responses to AZD1222 COVID-19 vaccine. The repertoire was sequenced with immunoSEQ multiplex PCR; TCRdb's copy has only in-frame clones and lacks some. Here the sample spans under 200,000 clones, more than 80% being singletons. The sample was peripheral blood, taken 28 days after the second dose of the MenACWY control vaccine. The receptors were gathered from an adult who received the MenACWY meningococcal vaccine as a control.

The sample holds one count of this clone. The rearrangement uses TRBV7-3 and TRBJ2-3, with 9 bases fitting TRBD2. The V and J ends lost 0 bases and 1 base, in that order; junction bases with no gene match: 2. The germline V gene encodes CDR1 SGHTA and CDR2 FQGTGA. The CDR3 runs to 16 residues. The CDR3 nucleotides read TGTGCCAGCAGCTTAACAGTAGCGGGAGGCACAGATACGCAGTATTTT. Its protein is CASSLTVAGGTDTQYF. The whole variable domain, remainder taken from reference TRBV7-3 and TRBJ2-3, is GAGVSQTPSNKVTEKGKYVELRCDPISGHTALYWYRQSLGQGPEFLIYFQGTGAADDSGLPNDRFFAVRPEGSVSTLKIQRTERGDSAVYLCASSLTVAGGTDTQYFGPGTRLTVL.

The chain is built from TRBV19 and TRBJ2-1, with 7 bases fitting TRBD2. CDR1 and CDR2 from the germline V gene are LNHDA and SQIVND (reference sequence). Trimming cost V 8 bases and J 10 bases; bases outside gene matches: 2. This CDR3 has 10 residues. The CDR3 protein is CASWEGEQFF. Here the CDR3 DNA reads TGTGCCAGTTGGGAGGGGGAGCAGTTCTTC. Using reference TRBV19 and TRBJ2-1 for the parts outside the CDR3, the full variable domain is DGGITQSPKYLFRKEGQNVTLSCEQNLNHDAMYWYRQDPGQGLRLIYYSQIVNDFQKGDIAEGYSVSREKKESFPLTVTSAQKNPTAFYLCASWEGEQFFGPGTRLTVL.

This clone showed up just once. The chain uses TRBV10-3 and TRBJ1-1; D is ambiguous. CDR1 ENHRY and CDR2 SYGVKD come from the germline V gene. Trimming took 0 bases from V and 2 from J, leaving 10 bases between them. CDR3 length: 15 amino acids. The CDR3 DNA is TGTGCCATCAGTGAGTCGAGGGAGGGCAACACTGAAGCTTTCTTT. Translated: CAISESREGNTEAFF.

The chain joins TRBV27 to TRBJ1-5; a possible D gene is TRBD1 (5 bases). Germline CDR1 reads MNHEY; CDR2 reads SMNVEV (reference sequence). The CDR3 spans 14 residues. V lost 1 base to trimming and J lost 6 bases, with 10 bases between them. The CDR3 coding sequence is TGTGCCAGCAGTTTATACCGGAGGGGTCAGCCCCAGCATTTT. It encodes CASSLYRRGQPQHF.

This clone was recorded once. V is TRBV11-3 and J is TRBJ2-1, with TRBD2 matching over 14 bases. V lost 5 bases and J lost 7; bases outside the gene matches: 13. Germline V gene data show CDR1 as SGHNT and CDR2 as YENEEA. The CDR3 runs 18 residues. The CDR3 reads CASSILSGLAGGGNEQFF. The DNA of the CDR3 is TGTGCCAGCAGCATACTTTCCGGACTAGCGGGAGGCGGGAATGAGCAGTTCTTC.

CDR3 loop: CASSQRDSRNTIYF. CDR3 coding DNA: TGTGCCAGCAGCCAACGGGACAGTCGAAACACCATATATTTT. The chain recombines TRBV16 with TRBJ1-3; TRBD1 agrees at 7 bases. The CDR3 is 14 amino acids. Germline CDR1 reads KGHSY; CDR2 reads FQNENV. V lost 2 bases, J lost 5 bases, and 3 bases stayed unmatched.

The chain joins TRBV4-1 to TRBJ2-1; 11 bases align to TRBD2. This CDR3 has 22 amino acids. V shed 2 bases and J 1 base; nucleotides not matched to a gene: 19. The germline V gene has CDR1 MGHRA and CDR2 YSYEKL. CDR3 region: CASSQWGGGDASGRNSYNEQFF. CDR3 DNA sequence: TGCGCCAGCAGCCAATGGGGAGGGGGGGATGCTAGCGGGAGGAATTCCTACAATGAGCAGTTCTTC.

The chain uses TRBV5-1 and TRBJ2-2; the match to TRBD2 covers 13 bases. The CDR3 runs to 15 residues. The J segment lost 5 bases and the V segment lost 5 bases, leaving 3 bases of the junction unmatched. CDR1 and CDR2 (germline): SGHRS, YFSETQ. CDR3 amino acids: CASSWTSGRTGELFF. In DNA form, the CDR3 reads TGCGCCAGCAGTTGGACTAGCGGGAGAACCGGGGAGCTGTTTTTT.

This rearrangement joins TRBV18 to TRBJ2-3; D gene unclear. CDR1 and CDR2 (germline): KGHSH, LQKENI. The CDR3 covers 15 residues. Trimming stripped 1 base from V and 0 bases from J, with 8 bases between. CDR3 sequence (DNA): TGTGCCAGCTCACCACGGTCACTTAGCACAGATACGCAGTATTTT. It translates to CASSPRSLSTDTQYF.

V usage is TRBV7-9 and J usage is TRBJ2-7, with a tentative D call TRBD1 (6 bases). Per the germline V gene, CDR1 is SEHNR and CDR2 is FQNEAQ (reference sequence). The CDR3 runs to 14 residues. V lost 5 bases to trimming and J lost 1 base, with 12 bases between them. CDR3 DNA: TGTGCCAGCAGCCCACAGGGAACTTCCTACGAGCAGTACTTC. Its protein is CASSPQGTSYEQYF.

The J gene is TRBJ1-3, the V gene TRBV2; D ambiguous. The CDR3 is 16 residues long. The V gene's germline CDR1 is SNHLY and CDR2 FYNNEI. V was trimmed by 4 bases and J by 0 bases, leaving 13 bases between them. The CDR3 region is CASSVWQPASGNTIYF. DNA of the CDR3: TGTGCCAGCAGTGTCTGGCAGCCAGCCTCTGGAAACACCATATATTTT.

The V call is TRBV27, the J call TRBJ2-1; TRBD1 is a possible D gene (6 bases). V was pared by 6 bases and J by 2 bases, with 11 bases between. Germline loops: CDR1 MNHEY, CDR2 SMNVEV (reference sequence). The CDR3 is made up of 14 amino acids. CDR3 region: CASRGGFAYNEQFF. The DNA of the CDR3 is TGTGCCAGCAGAGGGGGATTCGCCTACAATGAGCAGTTCTTC.

The chain joins TRBV18 to TRBJ1-1; D is perhaps TRBD1 (5 bases). Germline lookup yields CDR1 KGHSH and CDR2 LQKENI. The ends were cut back, 7 bases at V and 0 bases at J, with 9 bases in the middle. This CDR3 has 13 residues. CDR3 DNA sequence: TGTGCCAGCTTGGGACGGATGAACACTGAAGCTTTCTTT. This gives the protein CASLGRMNTEAFF.

The rearrangement links TRBV7-6 to TRBJ1-4; 8 bases match TRBD1. CDR1 SGHVS and CDR2 FNYEAQ come from the germline V gene. V shed 3 bases and J 10 bases; nucleotides not matched to a gene: 7. CDR3 length: 14 residues. CDR3 bases: TGTGCCAGCAGCTTTAACAGGGGGGGCGGAAAACTGTTTTTT. It yields the protein CASSFNRGGGKLFF.

The chain is built from TRBV5-4 and TRBJ1-2, with TRBD1 matching over 8 bases. The CDR3 runs 13 residues. CDR1 is SGHNT and CDR2 is YYREEE in the germline V gene (reference sequence). Germline trimming cut 4 bases from V and 8 bases from J; bases unmatched to any gene: 7. The CDR3 protein is CASSQGAGNGYTF. The CDR3 DNA sequence: TGTGCCAGCAGCCAGGGGGCGGGAAACGGCTACACCTTC.

The gene calls are TRBV29-1 and TRBJ2-7; 7 nucleotides align to TRBD2. Germline V gives CDR1 SQVTM, CDR2 ANQGSEA. J lost 3 bases, V lost 7 bases, and 3 bases had no gene match. The CDR3 totals 11 residues. The CDR3 coding sequence is TGCAGCGGGGTAGCGGGCTACGAGCAGTACTTC. It codes for CSGVAGYEQYF.

V is TRBV30 and J is TRBJ1-1; D is undetermined. The CDR3 totals 17 residues. The germline V and J ends were trimmed by 3 bases and 2 bases, with 22 bases remaining between them. Germline V CDR1 and CDR2: GTSNPN, SVGIG (reference sequence). CDR3 in amino acids: CAWRLGDTPRKNTEAFF. The CDR3 nucleotides read TGTGCCTGGAGGCTGGGTGATACACCCAGGAAAAACACTGAAGCTTTCTTT.

The CDR3 DNA follows: TGTGCCAGCAGCTTACTGGACAGGGGAAGTCTATATTTT. Amino acid sequence: CASSLLDRGSLYF. V is TRBV11-2 and J is TRBJ1-3, with 9 bases that match TRBD1. The CDR3 contains 13 residues. Losses at the gene ends were 2 bases for V and 14 bases for J; bases not matched to a gene: 7. Germline V CDR1 and CDR2: SGHAT, FQNNGV.

This clone has just a few counts. The chain carries TRBV6-5 and TRBJ2-7; 10 nucleotides line up with TRBD2. Per germline, CDR1 MNHEY and CDR2 SVGAGI. Unmatched junction bases numbered 7, after V lost 7 bases and J lost 4 bases. The CDR3 contains 14 residues. The CDR3: CASKPGLAYYEQYF. CDR3 sequence (DNA): TGTGCCAGCAAACCGGGACTAGCGTATTACGAGCAGTACTTC.

The chain has TRBV7-9 and TRBJ1-1; no clear D. CDR1 and CDR2 from the germline V gene are SEHNR and FQNEAQ (reference sequence). CDR3 length equals 11 residues. The ends were cut back, 5 bases at V and 5 bases at J, with 6 bases in the middle. The CDR3 DNA follows: TGTGCCAGCAGCCCGGCTACTGAAGCTTTCTTT. This translates into CASSPATEAFF.

The rearrangement uses TRBV11-2 and TRBJ2-4; D gene unclear. The CDR3 sequence is 15 residues long. V gave up 4 bases and J gave up 0 bases, with 10 bases separating them. Per germline, CDR1 SGHAT and CDR2 FQNNGV. The CDR3 loop is CASSSPGLAKNIQYF. Written as DNA, the CDR3 is TGTGCCAGCAGCTCCCCTGGCCTAGCCAAAAACATTCAGTACTTC.

The rearrangement joins TRBV28 to TRBJ1-2, with a tentative D call TRBD1 (6 bases). The V gene's germline CDR1 is MDHEN and CDR2 SYDVKM. Between the trimmed V and J ends, which lost 7 bases and 2 bases, there was a span of 17 bases. The CDR3 is 15 residues long. The CDR3 DNA follows: TGTGCCAGCAAGGAGCGGGGGGCTTTCAACTATGGCTACACCTTC. Encoded protein: CASKERGAFNYGYTF.

This clone was seen only a few times. This rearrangement joins TRBV28 to TRBJ2-7, with TRBD1 matching 7 bases. J gave up 2 bases and V 3 bases, and 1 base lay outside the gene matches. This CDR3 spans 13 amino acids. Germline CDR1 and CDR2: MDHEN and SYDVKM. Here the CDR3 reads CASSLRGPYEQYF. CDR3 nucleotide sequence: TGTGCCAGCAGTTTGAGGGGGCCCTACGAGCAGTACTTC.

The rearrangement links TRBV15 to TRBJ2-7; TRBD2 might be the D (6 bases). The ends were cut back, 3 bases at V and 3 bases at J, with 21 bases in the middle. The CDR3 runs to 17 residues. The V gene's germline CDR1 is LNHNV and CDR2 YYDKDF (reference sequence). CDR3 in amino acids: CATSRAGSGSIHYEQYF. The CDR3 region has the DNA TGTGCCACCAGCAGGGCAGGCTCCGGGAGCATCCACTACGAGCAGTACTTC.

This clone was recorded only once. The rearrangement uses TRBV9 and TRBJ1-1, with D maybe TRBD1 (6 bases). The CDR3 is made up of 15 amino acids. The V end lost 0 bases, the J end lost 3 bases, and 12 bases lay between the germline ends. CDR1 and CDR2 from the germline V gene are SGDLS and YYNGEE. CDR3 in DNA: TGTGCCAGCAGCGTAGTTGGCAGGGGCGACACTGAAGCTTTCTTT. Translation: CASSVVGRGDTEAFF. The full variable domain, its missing parts supplied by reference TRBV9 and TRBJ1-1, is DSGVTQTPKHLITATGQRVTLRCSPRSGDLSVYWYQQSLDQGLQFLIQYYNGEERAKGNILERFSAQQFPDLHSELNLSSLELGDSALYFCASSVVGRGDTEAFFGQGTRLTVV.

The V call is TRBV6-5, the J call TRBJ2-7; TRBD2 matches 7 bases. Germline CDR1 MNHEY, CDR2 SVGAGI. The CDR3 loop spans 15 amino acids. J lost 0 bases, V lost 0 bases, and 2 bases had no gene match. The CDR3: CASSYSRGGSYEQYF. CDR3 coding DNA: TGTGCCAGCAGTTACTCTCGCGGGGGCTCCTACGAGCAGTACTTC.

In this sample, this clone turned up once. The chain links TRBV5-1 to TRBJ2-1, with TRBD1 as a possible D gene (5 bases). Trimming removed 4 bases from V and 6 bases from J, with 17 bases in between. The CDR3 consists of 15 residues. CDR1 and CDR2 from the germline V gene are SGHRS and YFSETQ. CDR3: CASSLQASQGNEQFF. CDR3 in DNA: TGCGCCAGCAGCCTACAGGCGAGCCAGGGCAATGAGCAGTTCTTC.

This chain connects TRBV7-9 to TRBJ2-3; 11 bases line up with TRBD1. In germline, CDR1 is SEHNR, CDR2 FQNEAQ (reference sequence). The CDR3 totals 16 residues. With V trimmed by 5 bases and J by 7 bases, 11 bases remained unmatched. The CDR3 bases are TGTGCCAGCAGCCAAGGGACAGGGGGTTTACGGAATACGCAGTATTTT. It is translated as CASSQGTGGLRNTQYF. The variable domain in full, with the rest retrieved from reference TRBV7-9 and TRBJ2-3, is DTGVSQNPRHKITKRGQNVTFRCDPISEHNRLYWYRQTLGQGPEFLTYFQNEAQLEKSRLLSDRFSAERPKGSFSTLEIQRTEQGDSAMYLCASSQGTGGLRNTQYFGPGTRLTVL.